These T cell receptor beta chains were read from a single sample in a study of blood T cell repertoires in COVID-19. The table came from immunoSEQ multiplex PCR; TCRdb's copy has only in-frame clones and leaves some out. Among some 94,000 clones, 87% were seen once, and the ten largest hold less than 20%. Sequenced: peripheral blood. These receptors all stem from a human donor in a cohort sampled during active COVID-19. CDR3s include the opening cysteine and the closing phenylalanine or tryptophan. Fields, in order: CDR3 length, J gene, V gene, CDR3 protein.

>14|TRBJ2-7|TRBV19
CASSIVRKEAEQYF
>14|TRBJ2-2|TRBV4-1
CASSQPPGTGELFF
>15|TRBJ1-5|TRBV19
CASSTGQGGYQPQHF
>14|TRBJ2-2|TRBV11-3
CASSTDRNTGELFF
>15|TRBJ2-3|TRBV28
CASSTGGQGIDTQYF
>13|TRBJ2-1|TRBV6-4
CASSQDFGGEQFF
>15|TRBJ2-5|TRBV28
CASSVDPRVMETQYF
>14|TRBJ2-7|TRBV6-5
CASSWTDNSYEQYF
>14|TRBJ1-1|TRBV10-2
CASSDRDTNTEAFF
>15|TRBJ1-1|TRBV4-3
CASSQARTVNTEAFF
>15|TRBJ2-7|TRBV6-6
CASSRRDRLNYEQYF
>15|TRBJ2-3|TRBV6-6
CASTPGVPVPDTQYF
>16|TRBJ2-7|TRBV10-2
CASSGPTGGISYEQYF
>15|TRBJ2-3|TRBV4-1
CASSQGLAGEGTQYF
>13|TRBJ2-7|TRBV11-2
CASSGTGSYEQYF
>12|TRBJ2-7|TRBV11-2
CASSLGIYEQYF
>15|TRBJ1-4|TRBV6-2/TRBV6-3
CASSSGGLLLFELFF
>14|TRBJ1-1|TRBV7-2
CASSRVGEGTEAFF
>14|TRBJ2-7|TRBV29-1
CSGSTGSSSYEQYF